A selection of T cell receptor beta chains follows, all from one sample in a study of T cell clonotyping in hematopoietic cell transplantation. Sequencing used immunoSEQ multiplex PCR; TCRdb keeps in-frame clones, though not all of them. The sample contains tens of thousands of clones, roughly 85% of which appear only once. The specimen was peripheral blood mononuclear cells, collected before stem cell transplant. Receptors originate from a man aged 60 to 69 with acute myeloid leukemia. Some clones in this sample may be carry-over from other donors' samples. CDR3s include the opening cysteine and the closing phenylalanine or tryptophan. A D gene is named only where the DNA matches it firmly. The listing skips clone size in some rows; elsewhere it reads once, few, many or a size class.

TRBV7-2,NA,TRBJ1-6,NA,TGTGCCAGCAGCTTGGTATCAGGGGCCATTAATTCACCCCTCCACTTT,CASSLVSGAINSPLHF
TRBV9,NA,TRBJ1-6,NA,TGTGCCAGCAGCGTCAGTCGACAGAGCTCCTATAATTCACCCCTCCACTTT,CASSVSRQSSYNSPLHF
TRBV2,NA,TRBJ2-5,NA,TGTGCCAGACAGGGAATGGAAGAGACCCAGTACTTC,CARQGMEETQYF
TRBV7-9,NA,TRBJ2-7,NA,TGTGCCAGCAGCTTAGAGGGTAGCGGATCCTACGAGCAGTACTTC,CASSLEGSGSYEQYF
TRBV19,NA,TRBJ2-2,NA,TGTGCCAGTAGTATGGGGACGGGGACCGCCAACACCGGGGAGCTGTTTTTT,CASSMGTGTANTGELFF
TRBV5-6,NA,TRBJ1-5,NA,TGTGCCAGCAGGCGGCGACACACACATCAGCCCCAGCATTTT,CASRRRHTHQPQHF
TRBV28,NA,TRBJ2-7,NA,TGTGCCAGCAGCATTCCGGCGGAGGGATCCTACGAGCAGTACTTC,CASSIPAEGSYEQYF
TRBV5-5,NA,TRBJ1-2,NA,TGTGCCAGCAGCTTGATGTGGGAGGATGGCTACACCTTC,CASSLMWEDGYTF
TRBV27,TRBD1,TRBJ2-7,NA,TGTGCCAGCAGCGACAGGGTTGGTTCCTACGAGCAGTACTTC,CASSDRVGSYEQYF
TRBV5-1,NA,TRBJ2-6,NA,TGCGCCAGCAGCACCAGTAGCTACTCTGGGGCCAACGTCCTGACTTTC,CASSTSSYSGANVLTF
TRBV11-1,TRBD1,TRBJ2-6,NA,TGTGCCAGCAGCCCACGACAGGGGAACTCTGGGGCCAACGTCCTGACTTTC,CASSPRQGNSGANVLTF
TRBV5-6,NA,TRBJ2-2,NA,TGTGCCAGCAGCTTTGGCGAGGTATCCCCCGGGGAGCTGTTTTTT,CASSFGEVSPGELFF
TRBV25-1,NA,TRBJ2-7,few,TGTGCCAGCAGAAGACAGGGAGGGTACGAGCAGTACTTC,CASRRQGGYEQYF
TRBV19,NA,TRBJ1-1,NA,TGTGCCAGTAGGGGACGAGTCATGAACACTGAAGCTTTCTTT,CASRGRVMNTEAFF
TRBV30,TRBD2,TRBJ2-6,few,TGTGCCTCCGCGGGGGACTTGTCTGGGGCCAACGTCCTGACTTTC,CASAGDLSGANVLTF
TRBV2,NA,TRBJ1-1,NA,TGTGCCAGCTGGGAGATTACTGAAGCTTTCTTT,CASWEITEAFF
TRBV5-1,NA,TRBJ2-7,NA,TGCGCCAGCAGCTTGGAGGGGGTCTCCTACGAGCAGTACTTC,CASSLEGVSYEQYF
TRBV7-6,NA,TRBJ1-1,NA,TGTGCCAGCAGCCGCGACAGGAACACTGAAGCTTTCTTT,CASSRDRNTEAFF
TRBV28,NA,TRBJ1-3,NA,TGTGCCAGCAGTTTACGAGCGGGAGGCGCTGGAAACACCATATATTTT,CASSLRAGGAGNTIYF
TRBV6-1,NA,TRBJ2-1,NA,TGTGCCAGCACCCTGGACGGTTACAATGAGCAGTTCTTC,CASTLDGYNEQFF
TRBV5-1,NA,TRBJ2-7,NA,TGCGCCAGCAGCCCCCCCGTCCAGCACGAGCAGTACTTC,CASSPPVQHEQYF
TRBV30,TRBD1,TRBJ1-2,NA,TGTGCCTACGGAAAGGGGGCGTATGGCTACACCTTC,CAYGKGAYGYTF
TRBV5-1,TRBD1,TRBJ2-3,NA,TGCGCCAGCAGCTGGACTACGGGACAGGGGACAGATACGCAGTATTTT,CASSWTTGQGTDTQYF
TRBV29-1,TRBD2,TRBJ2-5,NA,TGCAGCGTTGCCTGGACTAGCGGGGGGCCGGGTGAGACCCAGTACTTC,CSVAWTSGGPGETQYF
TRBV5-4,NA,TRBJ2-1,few,TGTGCCAGCAGCTCCAACAATGGGGACAATGAGCAGTTCTTC,CASSSNNGDNEQFF